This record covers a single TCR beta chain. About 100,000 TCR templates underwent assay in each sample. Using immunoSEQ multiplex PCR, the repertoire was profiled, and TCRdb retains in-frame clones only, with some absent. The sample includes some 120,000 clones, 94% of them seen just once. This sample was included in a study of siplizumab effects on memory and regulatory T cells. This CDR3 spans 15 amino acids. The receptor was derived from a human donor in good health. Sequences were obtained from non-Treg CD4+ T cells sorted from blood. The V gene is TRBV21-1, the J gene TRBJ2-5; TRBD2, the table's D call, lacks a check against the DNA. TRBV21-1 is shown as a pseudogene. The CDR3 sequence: CASNVRGDRQETQYF. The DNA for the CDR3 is TGTGCCAGCAACGTCCGGGGTGATAGGCAAGAGACCCAGTACTTC.